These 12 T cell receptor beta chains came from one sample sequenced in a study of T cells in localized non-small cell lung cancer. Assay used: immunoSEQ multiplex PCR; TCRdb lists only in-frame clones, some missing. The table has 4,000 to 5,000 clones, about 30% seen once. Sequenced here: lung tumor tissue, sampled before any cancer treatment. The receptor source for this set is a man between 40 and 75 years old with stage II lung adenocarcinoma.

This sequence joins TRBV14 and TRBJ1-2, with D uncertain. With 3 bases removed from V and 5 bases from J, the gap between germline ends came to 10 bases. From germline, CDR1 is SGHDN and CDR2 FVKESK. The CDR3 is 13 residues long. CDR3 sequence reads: CASSHNSGYGYTF. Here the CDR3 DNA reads TGTGCCAGCAGCCACAACTCGGGTTATGGCTACACCTTC.

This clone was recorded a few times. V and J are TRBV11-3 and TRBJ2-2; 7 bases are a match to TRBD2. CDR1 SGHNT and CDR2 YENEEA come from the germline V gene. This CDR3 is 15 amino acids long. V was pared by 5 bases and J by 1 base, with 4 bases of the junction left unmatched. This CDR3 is CASSRDYGNTGELFF. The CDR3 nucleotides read TGTGCCAGCAGCCGGGACTACGGGAACACCGGGGAGCTGTTTTTT.

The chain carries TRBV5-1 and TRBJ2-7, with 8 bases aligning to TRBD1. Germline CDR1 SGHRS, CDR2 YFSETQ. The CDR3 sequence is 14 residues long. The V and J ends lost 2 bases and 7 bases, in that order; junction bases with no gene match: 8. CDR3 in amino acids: CASSLTGGTGEQYF. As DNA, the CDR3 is TGCGCCAGCAGCTTAACAGGGGGTACGGGGGAGCAGTACTTC.

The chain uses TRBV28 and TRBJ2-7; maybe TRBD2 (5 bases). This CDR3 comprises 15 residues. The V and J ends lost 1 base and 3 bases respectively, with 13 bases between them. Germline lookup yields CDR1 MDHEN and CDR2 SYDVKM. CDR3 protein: CASSLLTDWDYEQYF. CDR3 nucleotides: TGTGCCAGCAGTTTATTAACGGACTGGGACTACGAGCAGTACTTC.

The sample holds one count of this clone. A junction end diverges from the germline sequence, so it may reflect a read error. The CDR3, as DNA: TGTGCCAGTAGTATAGACTCGAAAGGTTCGGTCGATTTT. Residues: CASSIDSKGSVDF. The chain is built from TRBV19 and TRBJ1-4, with D unclear. This CDR3 is built from 13 residues. CDR1 and CDR2 from the germline V gene are LNHDA and SQIVND (reference sequence).

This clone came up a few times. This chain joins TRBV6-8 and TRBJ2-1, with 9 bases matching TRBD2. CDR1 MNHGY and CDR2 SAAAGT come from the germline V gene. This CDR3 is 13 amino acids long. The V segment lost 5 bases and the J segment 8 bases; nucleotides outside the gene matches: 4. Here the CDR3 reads CASSEVAGDEQFF. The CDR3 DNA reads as TGTGCCAGCAGTGAGGTAGCGGGGGATGAGCAGTTCTTC.

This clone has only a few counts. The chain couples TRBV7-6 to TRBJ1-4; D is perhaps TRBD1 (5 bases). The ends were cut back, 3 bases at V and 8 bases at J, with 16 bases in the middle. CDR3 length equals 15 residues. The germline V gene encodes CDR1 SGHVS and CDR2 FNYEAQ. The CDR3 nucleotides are TGTGCCAGCAGCTTGGGGCCATCCGGCGGGGAAAAACTGTTTTTT. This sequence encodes CASSLGPSGGEKLFF.

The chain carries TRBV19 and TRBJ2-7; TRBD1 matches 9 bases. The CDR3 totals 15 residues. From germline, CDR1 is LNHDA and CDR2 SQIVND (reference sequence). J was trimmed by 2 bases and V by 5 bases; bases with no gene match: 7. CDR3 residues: CASSPGDRVAYEQYF. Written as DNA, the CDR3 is TGTGCCAGTAGTCCGGGGGACAGGGTGGCCTACGAGCAGTACTTC.

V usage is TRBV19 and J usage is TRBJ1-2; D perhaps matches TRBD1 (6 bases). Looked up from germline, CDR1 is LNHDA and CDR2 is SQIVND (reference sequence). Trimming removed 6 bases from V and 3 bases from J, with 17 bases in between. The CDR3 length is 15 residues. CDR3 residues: CASRRQASGDYGYTF. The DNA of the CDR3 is TGTGCCAGTAGGAGACAGGCCTCCGGGGACTATGGCTACACCTTC. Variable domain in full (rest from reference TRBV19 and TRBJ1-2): DGGITQSPKYLFRKEGQNVTLSCEQNLNHDAMYWYRQDPGQGLRLIYYSQIVNDFQKGDIAEGYSVSREKKESFPLTVTSAQKNPTAFYLCASRRQASGDYGYTFGSGTRLTVV.

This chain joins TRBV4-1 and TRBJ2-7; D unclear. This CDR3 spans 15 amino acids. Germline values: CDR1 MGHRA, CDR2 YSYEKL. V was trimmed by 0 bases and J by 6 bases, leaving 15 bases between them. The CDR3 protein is CASSQDVVAGREQYF. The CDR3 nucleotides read TGCGCCAGCAGCCAAGATGTTGTTGCAGGACGCGAGCAGTACTTC.

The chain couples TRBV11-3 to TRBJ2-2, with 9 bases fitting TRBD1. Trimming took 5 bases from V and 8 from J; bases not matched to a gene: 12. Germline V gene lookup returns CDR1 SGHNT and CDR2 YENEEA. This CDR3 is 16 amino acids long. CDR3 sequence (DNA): TGTGCCAGCAGCGGGGGACAGGGAGTCTTCAGAGGGGAGCTGTTTTTT. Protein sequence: CASSGGQGVFRGELFF.

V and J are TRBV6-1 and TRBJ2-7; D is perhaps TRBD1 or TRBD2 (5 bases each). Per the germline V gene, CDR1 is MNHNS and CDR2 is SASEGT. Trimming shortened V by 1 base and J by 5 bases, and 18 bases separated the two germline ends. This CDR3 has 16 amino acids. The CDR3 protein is CASSEVGVRVLDEQYF. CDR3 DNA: TGTGCCAGCAGTGAAGTGGGGGTGAGGGTCCTAGACGAGCAGTACTTC.